This T cell receptor (beta chain) derives from a study of T cell changes during pregnancy in multiple sclerosis. Method: immunoSEQ multiplex PCR; TCRdb's copy keeps in-frame clones and lacks some. The data contain about 96,000 clones, 85% to 95% of them singletons. This clone was seen only a few times. The ends were cut back, 7 bases at V and 5 bases at J, with 5 bases in the middle. The CDR3 runs 11 residues. From germline, CDR1 is MDHEN and CDR2 SYDVKM. The TCR originated in a female donor with multiple sclerosis, enrolled in a pregnancy study. Material: peripheral blood, obtained in the first trimester of pregnancy. This chain connects TRBV28 to TRBJ1-4, with D possibly TRBD1 on 5 matching bases. Written as DNA, the CDR3 is TGTGCCAGCAAGGGGAATGAAAAACTGTTTTTT. Its protein product is CASKGNEKLFF.